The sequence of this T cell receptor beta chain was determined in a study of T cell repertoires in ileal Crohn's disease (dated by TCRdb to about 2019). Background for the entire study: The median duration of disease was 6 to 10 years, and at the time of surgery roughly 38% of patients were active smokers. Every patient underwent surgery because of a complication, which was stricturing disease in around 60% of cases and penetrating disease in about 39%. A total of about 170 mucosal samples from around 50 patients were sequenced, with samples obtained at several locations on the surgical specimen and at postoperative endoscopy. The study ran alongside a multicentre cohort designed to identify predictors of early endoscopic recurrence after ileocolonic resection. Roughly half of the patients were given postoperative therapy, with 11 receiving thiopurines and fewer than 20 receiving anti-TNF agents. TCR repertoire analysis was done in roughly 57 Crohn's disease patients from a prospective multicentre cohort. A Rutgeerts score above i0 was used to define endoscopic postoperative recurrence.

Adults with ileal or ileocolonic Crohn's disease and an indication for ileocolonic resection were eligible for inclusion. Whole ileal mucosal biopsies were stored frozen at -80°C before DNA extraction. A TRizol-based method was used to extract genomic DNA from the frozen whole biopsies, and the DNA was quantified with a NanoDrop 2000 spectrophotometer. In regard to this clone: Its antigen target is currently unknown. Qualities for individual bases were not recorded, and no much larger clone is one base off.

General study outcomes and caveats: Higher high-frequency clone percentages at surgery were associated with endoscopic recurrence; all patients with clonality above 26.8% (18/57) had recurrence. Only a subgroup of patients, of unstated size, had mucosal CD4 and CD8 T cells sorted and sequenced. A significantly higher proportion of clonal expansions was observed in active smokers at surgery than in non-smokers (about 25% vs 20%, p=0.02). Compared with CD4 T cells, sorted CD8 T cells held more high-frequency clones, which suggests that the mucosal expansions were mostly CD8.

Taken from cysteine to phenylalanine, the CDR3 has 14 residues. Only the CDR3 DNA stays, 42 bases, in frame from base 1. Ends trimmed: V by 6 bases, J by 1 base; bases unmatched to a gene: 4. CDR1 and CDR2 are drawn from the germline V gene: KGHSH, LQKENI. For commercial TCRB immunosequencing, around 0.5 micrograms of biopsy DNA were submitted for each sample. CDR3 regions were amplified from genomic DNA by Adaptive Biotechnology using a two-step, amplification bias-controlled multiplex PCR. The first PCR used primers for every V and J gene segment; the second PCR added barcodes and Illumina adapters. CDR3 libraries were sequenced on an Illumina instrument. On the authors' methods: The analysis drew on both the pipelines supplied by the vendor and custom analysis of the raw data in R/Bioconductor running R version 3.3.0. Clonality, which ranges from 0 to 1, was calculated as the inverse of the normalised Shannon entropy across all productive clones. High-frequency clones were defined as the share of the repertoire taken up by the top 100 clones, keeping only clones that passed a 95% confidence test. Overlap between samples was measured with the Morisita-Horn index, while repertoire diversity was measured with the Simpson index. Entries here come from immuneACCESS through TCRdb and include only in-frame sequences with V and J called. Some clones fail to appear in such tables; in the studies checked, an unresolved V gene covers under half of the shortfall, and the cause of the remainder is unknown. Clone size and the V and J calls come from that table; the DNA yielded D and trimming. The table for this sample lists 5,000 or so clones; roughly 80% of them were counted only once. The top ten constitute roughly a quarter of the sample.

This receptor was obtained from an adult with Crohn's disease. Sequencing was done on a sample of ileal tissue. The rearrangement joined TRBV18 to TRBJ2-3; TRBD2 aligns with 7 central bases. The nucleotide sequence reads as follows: TGTGCCAGCTCGCGGGAGATTGGCACAGATACGCAGTATTTT. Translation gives CASSREIGTDTQYF.